This T cell receptor (beta chain) was profiled in a study of CD8 T cells in Susac syndrome. Reverse transcription of 0.5 to 1 ug RNA was performed with random hexamers. Amplification of TCR beta CDR3 spanned 54 Vbeta and 13 Jbeta via immunoSEQ multiplex PCR. TCRdb recomputed calls from the immunoSEQ multiplex PCR reads with MiXCR, one row per CDR3 protein. Here the sample spans about 300,000 distinct CDR3 sequences, under 95% being singletons. CDR1 is SGHDT, CDR2 YYEEEE, per germline. The CDR3 is 12 amino acids. V was trimmed by 3 bases and J by 4 bases, leaving 7 bases between them. Both CD4+ and CD8+ T cells were negatively isolated, and TEMRA cells underwent FACS enrichment.

The source of this sequence is a human donor with multiple sclerosis. The chain joins TRBV5-6 to TRBJ1-1, with a possible D match to TRBD1 (5 bases). The source material was CD4+ T cells from PBMCs. CDR3 sequence: CASSWGVTEAFF. DNA for the CDR3: TGTGCCAGCAGCTGGGGGGTCACTGAAGCTTTCTTT.